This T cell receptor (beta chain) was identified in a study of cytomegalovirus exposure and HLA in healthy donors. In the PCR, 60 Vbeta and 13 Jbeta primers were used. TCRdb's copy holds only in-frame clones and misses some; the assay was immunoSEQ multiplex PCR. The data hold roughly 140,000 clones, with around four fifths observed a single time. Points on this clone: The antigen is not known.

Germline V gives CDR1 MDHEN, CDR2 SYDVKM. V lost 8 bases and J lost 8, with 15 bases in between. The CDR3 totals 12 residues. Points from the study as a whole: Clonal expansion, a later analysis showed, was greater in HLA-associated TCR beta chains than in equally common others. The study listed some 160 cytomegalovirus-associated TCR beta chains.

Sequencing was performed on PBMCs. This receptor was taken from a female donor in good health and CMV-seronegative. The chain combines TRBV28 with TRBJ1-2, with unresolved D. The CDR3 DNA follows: TGTGCCAGCTACGGTCCAGTTAGCGGCTACACCTTC. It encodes CASYGPVSGYTF.